These 15 T cell receptor beta chains were sequenced from one sample in a study of PD-L1 blockade in urothelial cancer. Time point reported: pretreatment peripheral blood. Sequencing used immunoSEQ multiplex PCR; TCRdb keeps in-frame clones, though not all of them. This sample carries roughly 130,000 clones, about four fifths of them seen once, and the ten largest clones take 3.2%. Sequenced here: PBMCs, sampled around atezolizumab (anti-PD-L1) treatment. These receptors were collected from a man aged 50-60 years with urothelial cancer.

This clone was seen only a few times. The same CDR3 arises from other DNA sequences in this sample as well. This chain joins TRBV9 and TRBJ2-1, with TRBD2 identical over 7 bases. V shed 4 bases and J 4 bases; nucleotides not matched to a gene: 2. Germline CDR1 SGDLS, CDR2 YYNGEE. The length of the CDR3 is 13 residues. This CDR3 is CASSREGYNEQFF. CDR3 in DNA: TGTGCCAGCAGCAGGGAGGGTTACAATGAGCAGTTCTTC. Drawing the rest from reference TRBV9 and TRBJ2-1, the complete variable domain is DSGVTQTPKHLITATGQRVTLRCSPRSGDLSVYWYQQSLDQGLQFLIQYYNGEERAKGNILERFSAQQFPDLHSELNLSSLELGDSALYFCASSREGYNEQFFGPGTRLTVL.

V usage is TRBV11-2 and J usage is TRBJ2-5; TRBD1 aligns across 9 bases. The J segment lost 5 bases and the V segment lost 3 bases, leaving 7 bases of the junction unmatched. This CDR3 has 15 residues. CDR1 and CDR2 (germline): SGHAT, FQNNGV. CDR3 region: CASSLRDRDWETQYF. CDR3 nucleotides: TGTGCCAGCAGCTTGCGGGACAGGGATTGGGAGACCCAGTACTTC.

In the case of this clone: Distinct nucleotide sequences in the sample also encode this CDR3. The V call is TRBV18, the J call TRBJ2-5; 8 nucleotides line up with TRBD1. Germline CDR1 KGHSH, CDR2 LQKENI. The CDR3 length is 14 residues. After removal of 2 bases from V and 1 base from J, the junction contained 0 bases not matched to a gene. CDR3 residues: CASSPGTGQETQYF. The CDR3 DNA reads as TGTGCCAGCTCACCAGGGACAGGCCAAGAGACCCAGTACTTC. The entire variable domain, with the rest obtained from reference TRBV18 and TRBJ2-5, is as follows: NAGVMQNPRHLVRRRGQEARLRCSPMKGHSHVYWYRQLPEEGLKFMVYLQKENIIDESGMPKERFSAEFPKEGPSILRIQQVVRGDSAAYFCASSPGTGQETQYFGPGTRLLVL.

V gene TRBV28 combines with J gene TRBJ1-5; a weak D match, TRBD1 (5 bases). CDR3 length: 14 amino acids. Germline V gene lookup returns CDR1 MDHEN and CDR2 SYDVKM. V was shortened by 3 bases and J by 3 bases, with 9 bases between the two germline ends. This chain's CDR3 is CASSFGHINQPQHF. The CDR3, as DNA: TGTGCCAGCAGTTTTGGACACATCAATCAGCCCCAGCATTTT.

The rearrangement uses TRBV7-2 and TRBJ2-7; D not certain. The V end lost 5 bases, the J end lost 3 bases, and 8 bases lay between the germline ends. The germline CDR1 and CDR2 sequences are SGHTA and FQGNSA. This CDR3 comprises 12 residues. The CDR3 is CASSKFSYEQYF. The CDR3 nucleotides are TGTGCCAGCAGCAAATTTAGCTACGAGCAGTACTTC.

This CDR3 is CASRLTGDAGQAFF. In nucleotides, the CDR3 is TGTGCCAGCAGACTCACAGGGGACGCGGGTCAAGCTTTCTTT. This chain joins TRBV2 and TRBJ1-1; TRBD1 matches 7 bases. The ends lost 6 bases at V and 9 bases at J; junction bases unmatched: 13. The germline V gene has CDR1 SNHLY and CDR2 FYNNEI. The CDR3 consists of 14 residues. The full variable domain, its missing parts supplied by reference TRBV2 and TRBJ1-1, is EPEVTQTPSHQVTQMGQEVILRCVPISNHLYFYWYRQILGQKVEFLVSFYNNEISEKSEIFDDQFSVERPDGSNFTLKIRSTKLEDSAMYFCASRLTGDAGQAFFGQGTRLTVV.

The rearrangement links TRBV18 to TRBJ1-2, with D possibly matching TRBD1 (5 bases). The germline V and J ends were trimmed by 3 bases and 8 bases, with 19 bases remaining between them. CDR3 length equals 15 residues. Germline V CDR1 and CDR2: KGHSH, LQKENI. CDR3 DNA sequence: TGTGCCAGCTCACCCATAGACCAGGGTGGGGAAGGCTACACCTTC. Protein sequence: CASSPIDQGGEGYTF. The full variable domain, its missing parts supplied by reference TRBV18 and TRBJ1-2, is NAGVMQNPRHLVRRRGQEARLRCSPMKGHSHVYWYRQLPEEGLKFMVYLQKENIIDESGMPKERFSAEFPKEGPSILRIQQVVRGDSAAYFCASSPIDQGGEGYTFGSGTRLTVV.

This clone has a single count. The chain is built from TRBV5-8 and TRBJ2-7; 9 nucleotides align to TRBD2. Germline CDR1 is SGHTS and CDR2 is YDEGEE. Germline trimming cut 3 bases from V and 0 bases from J; bases unmatched to any gene: 7. The CDR3 is 16 residues long. Written as DNA, the CDR3 is TGTGCCAGCAGCTCTCCATCGGGACTAGCCTCCTACGAGCAGTACTTC. Translation: CASSSPSGLASYEQYF.

Concerning this clone: At one end, the junction sequence differs from germline, possibly due to a read error. The chain links TRBV6-6 to TRBJ2-6; 11 bases match TRBD1. From germline, CDR1 is MNHNY and CDR2 SVGAGI (reference sequence). The CDR3 sequence is 13 residues long. The CDR3 reads CASSYSMGQGGRF. In DNA form, the CDR3 reads TGTGCCAGCAGTTACTCGATGGGACAGGGGGGACGTTTC.

The sample holds one count of this clone. V and J are TRBV11-3 and TRBJ1-2; 7 bases are a match to TRBD1. The CDR3 runs 13 residues. V lost 6 bases to trimming and J lost 3 bases; unmatched junction nucleotides: 4. Germline V CDR1 and CDR2: SGHNT, YENEEA. The CDR3 sequence: CASSFTGDYGYTF. The CDR3 coding sequence is TGTGCCAGCAGTTTTACAGGGGACTATGGCTACACCTTC.

V is TRBV4-2 and J is TRBJ2-5; 11 bases align to TRBD2. Per the germline V gene, CDR1 is LGHNA and CDR2 is YNFKEQ. The CDR3 runs to 17 residues. V lost 4 bases to trimming and J lost 2 bases; unmatched junction nucleotides: 9. The CDR3: CASSLGLAGTTQETQYF. DNA for the CDR3: TGTGCCAGCAGCCTCGGACTAGCGGGTACAACTCAAGAGACCCAGTACTTC.

The chain carries TRBV18 and TRBJ2-1; D unresolved. CDR1 is KGHSH and CDR2 is LQKENI in the germline V gene. Between the trimmed V and J ends, which lost 2 bases and 0 bases, there was a span of 5 bases. This CDR3 spans 14 amino acids. The CDR3 loop reads CASSPESSYNEQFF. CDR3 bases: TGTGCCAGCTCACCAGAGAGCTCCTACAATGAGCAGTTCTTC.

The gene calls are TRBV19 and TRBJ1-5; D possibly corresponds to TRBD1 (6 bases). Germline assignment: CDR1 LNHDA and CDR2 SQIVND (reference sequence). V lost 5 bases, J lost 2 bases, and 10 bases lay in between. CDR3 length equals 14 residues. CDR3 nucleotide sequence: TGTGCCAGTAGTGTGGACAGCCGCAATCAGCCCCAGCATTTT. Its protein is CASSVDSRNQPQHF.

The rearrangement uses TRBV6-5 and TRBJ2-7; 10 bases fit TRBD2. V lost 5 bases, J lost 4 bases, and 5 bases stayed unmatched. Germline V gene sequence: CDR1 MNHEY, CDR2 SVGAGI. The CDR3 runs to 14 residues. The CDR3 is CASSRSSGRYEQYF. The CDR3 DNA reads TGTGCCAGCAGTAGGAGTAGCGGGAGGTACGAGCAGTACTTC.

This clone was seen only a few times. The chain couples TRBV30 to TRBJ1-2, with 11 bases aligning to TRBD1. The length of the CDR3 is 16 residues. V dropped 3 bases and J dropped 1; count of bases not matched to a gene: 7. CDR1 is GTSNPN, CDR2 SVGIG, per germline (reference sequence). The chain's CDR3 is CAWSGQGALGNYGYTF. The CDR3 DNA reads as TGTGCCTGGAGCGGACAGGGGGCCTTAGGTAACTATGGCTACACCTTC.